Listed here are 24 T cell receptor beta chains from one sample, sequenced in a study of memory CD4+ T cells and cytomegalovirus serostatus (dated by TCRdb to about 2019). Single viable CD3+CD4+CD8-CD45RO+ cells were sorted as memory CD4+ T cells on a FACSAria II. Preparation of the library involved the immunoSEQ multiplex PCR assay. TCRdb re-hosts the immuneACCESS table, in-frame sequences only. Its copies lack some clones; in the studies checked, an unresolved V gene accounts for under half of them, and the cause for the rest is not known. The sample yields 55,000 to 65,000 clones; 82% were counted once. The ten largest account for roughly 0.4% of the sample. Input material: memory CD4+ T cells from blood. The receptors derive from an adult in good health and CMV-seronegative.

The chain joins TRBV25-1 to TRBJ2-3; no clear D gene. This CDR3 has 15 residues. In germline, CDR1 is MGHDK, CDR2 SYGVNS. V was pared by 2 bases and J by 4 bases, with 13 bases between. The CDR3 DNA is TGTGCCAGCAGTGAAATTGGGGATGATGCAGATACGCAGTATTTT. Its translation: CASSEIGDDADTQYF.

In this sample, this clone turned up a few times. The rearrangement links TRBV11-2 to TRBJ2-5; D possibly uses TRBD1 or TRBD2 (5 bases each). Germline assignment: CDR1 SGHAT and CDR2 FQNNGV. Trimming stripped 6 bases from V and 4 bases from J, with 27 bases between. The length of the CDR3 is 18 residues. The CDR3 spells CASRQPSRQGRRRETQYF. Here the CDR3 DNA reads TGTGCCAGCAGGCAACCCTCCCGGCAGGGAAGGAGGAGAGAGACCCAGTACTTC.

The rearrangement joins TRBV10-3 to TRBJ2-1; D is perhaps TRBD2 (6 bases). Germline-derived CDR1 and CDR2 are ENHRY and SYGVKD. Trimming shortened V by 0 bases and J by 5 bases, and 11 bases separated the two germline ends. The CDR3 covers 15 residues. This CDR3 reads CAISESDRTNNEQFF. The CDR3 coding sequence is TGTGCCATCAGTGAGTCTGATCGGACTAACAATGAGCAGTTCTTC.

CDR3 amino acids: CASSKRGGLAGTWTQYF. CDR3 in DNA: TGTGCCAGCAGCAAAAGGGGGGGACTAGCGGGCACCTGGACCCAGTACTTC. This chain uses TRBV21-1 with TRBJ2-5; the D call TRBD2 from the table was never checked on the DNA. TRBV21-1 is a listed pseudogene. The CDR3 totals 17 residues.

The chain links TRBV11-2 to TRBJ2-1, with D perhaps being TRBD1 or TRBD2 (7 bases each). The CDR3 is made up of 15 amino acids. Germline V lookup: CDR1 SGHAT, CDR2 FQNNGV. V lost 6 bases and J lost 7, with 19 bases in between. The CDR3 DNA follows: TGTGCCAGCAGGCCTCAGGGGGGGCCCGGGAATGAGCAGTTCTTC. Translation: CASRPQGGPGNEQFF. The whole variable domain, remainder taken from reference TRBV11-2 and TRBJ2-1, is EAGVAQSPRYKIIEKRQSVAFWCNPISGHATLYWYQQILGQGPKLLIQFQNNGVVDDSQLPKDRFSAERLKGVDSTLKIQPAKLEDSAVYLCASRPQGGPGNEQFFGPGTRLTVL.

This rearrangement joins TRBV5-8 to TRBJ2-3; TRBD2 matches at 7 bases. The CDR3 has 15 amino acids. The trim removed 4 bases at V and 4 bases at J, leaving 9 bases unmatched. The germline gives CDR1 SGHTS, CDR2 YDEGEE. The CDR3 sequence: CASSGERGGADTQYF. CDR3 nucleotide sequence: TGTGCCAGCAGCGGAGAGCGGGGAGGCGCAGATACGCAGTATTTT.

The chain recombines TRBV5-1 with TRBJ2-6, with D possibly called TRBD1 or TRBD2 (7 bases each). The CDR3 spans 17 residues. CDR1 SGHRS and CDR2 YFSETQ come from the germline V gene. V was shortened by 4 bases and J by 2 bases, with 16 bases between the two germline ends. The CDR3: CASSGETGRAGANVLTF. CDR3 nucleotides: TGCGCCAGCAGCGGGGAGACAGGGAGGGCTGGGGCCAACGTCCTGACTTTC.

This sequence joins TRBV27 and TRBJ1-6, with D unclear. This CDR3 comprises 16 residues. Between the trimmed V and J ends, which lost 8 bases and 0 bases, there was a span of 14 bases. The germline CDR1 and CDR2 sequences are MNHEY and SMNVEV (reference sequence). The CDR3 sequence: CASGFAGSSYNSPLHF. CDR3 nucleotide sequence: TGTGCCAGCGGGTTCGCTGGGAGCTCCTATAATTCACCCCTCCACTTT.

The chain carries TRBV2 and TRBJ1-5; D remains unclear. There are 14 residues in the CDR3. V was pared by 6 bases and J by 0 bases, with 9 bases between. Germline loops: CDR1 SNHLY, CDR2 FYNNEI. The CDR3 reads CASSPGNSNQPQHF. CDR3 bases: TGTGCCAGCAGCCCGGGAAATAGCAATCAGCCCCAGCATTTT. Full variable domain (rest looked up from reference TRBV2 and TRBJ1-5): EPEVTQTPSHQVTQMGQEVILRCVPISNHLYFYWYRQILGQKVEFLVSFYNNEISEKSEIFDDQFSVERPDGSNFTLKIRSTKLEDSAMYFCASSPGNSNQPQHFGDGTRLSIL.

The gene calls are TRBV19 and TRBJ1-3, with D tentatively TRBD1 (5 bases). Germline CDR1 and CDR2: LNHDA and SQIVND (reference sequence). There are 13 residues in the CDR3. With 9 bases removed from V and 4 bases from J, the gap between germline ends came to 13 bases. This CDR3 reads CASAQGFGNTIYF. The CDR3 bases are TGTGCCAGCGCCCAGGGATTCGGAAACACCATATATTTT.

The chain links TRBV7-8 to TRBJ2-2, with 7 bases that match TRBD1. There are 15 residues in the CDR3. CDR1 and CDR2 (germline): SGHVS, FQNEAQ. The junction had 5 bases not matched to a gene; V was cut back by 5 bases and J by 2 bases. CDR3 residues: CASSIGTENTGELFF. The CDR3 DNA reads TGTGCCAGCAGCATCGGGACAGAAAACACCGGGGAGCTGTTTTTT. Using reference TRBV7-8 and TRBJ2-2 for the parts outside the CDR3, the full variable domain is GAGVSQSPRYKVAKRGQDVALRCDPISGHVSLFWYQQALGQGPEFLTYFQNEAQLDKSGLPSDRFFAERPEGSVSTLKIQRTQQEDSAVYLCASSIGTENTGELFFGEGSRLTVL.

The rearrangement links TRBV7-9 to TRBJ1-6; maybe TRBD1 (5 bases). V was cut by 5 bases and J by 5 bases, with 10 bases left in between. In germline, CDR1 is SEHNR, CDR2 FQNEAQ (reference sequence). The CDR3 totals 14 residues. In DNA form, the CDR3 reads TGTGCCAGCAGCCAGTGGGGGAATAATTCACCCCTCCACTTT. It is translated as CASSQWGNNSPLHF.

The V call is TRBV5-1, the J call TRBJ1-2, with 8 bases that match TRBD1. V was pared by 1 base and J by 5 bases, with 10 bases of the junction left unmatched. CDR3 length: 16 amino acids. Germline V lookup: CDR1 SGHRS, CDR2 YFSETQ. The CDR3: CASSLTTGARIYGYTF. In DNA, the CDR3 is TGCGCCAGCAGCTTGACGACAGGGGCCAGAATTTATGGCTACACCTTC.

V usage is TRBV5-1 and J usage is TRBJ1-3; TRBD1 aligns across 7 bases. Germline-derived CDR1 and CDR2 are SGHRS and YFSETQ. Trimming cost V 4 bases and J 2 bases; bases outside gene matches: 9. The CDR3 totals 16 residues. The CDR3: CASSVTGDLAGNTIYF. CDR3 nucleotides: TGCGCCAGCAGCGTTACAGGGGATCTTGCTGGAAACACCATATATTTT. The whole variable domain, remainder taken from reference TRBV5-1 and TRBJ1-3, is KAGVTQTPRYLIKTRGQQVTLSCSPISGHRSVSWYQQTPGQGLQFLFEYFSETQRNKGNFPGRFSGRQFSNSRSEMNVSTLELGDSALYLCASSVTGDLAGNTIYFGEGSWLTVV.

The chain joins TRBV20-1 to TRBJ2-7; 8 bases match TRBD1. From germline, CDR1 is DFQATT and CDR2 SNEGSKA (reference sequence). V lost 6 bases and J lost 5; bases outside the gene matches: 3. The CDR3 totals 11 residues. The CDR3 region has the DNA TGCAGTGCAGCGGACAGGGACGAGCAGTACTTC. It codes for CSAADRDEQYF.

This clone appeared a few times. The chain combines TRBV7-3 with TRBJ2-1; 15 bases agree with TRBD2. V was pared by 1 base and J by 4 bases, with 11 bases of the junction left unmatched. The CDR3 is made up of 20 amino acids. Per germline, CDR1 SGHTA and CDR2 FQGTGA. The CDR3 DNA sequence: TGTGCCAGCAGCTTAAAAGGACTAGCGGGGGGGCTACTTTTTTACAATGAGCAGTTCTTC. Residues: CASSLKGLAGGLLFYNEQFF.

V gene TRBV11-2 combines with J gene TRBJ1-2; 8 bases are a match to TRBD1. Germline CDR1 reads SGHAT; CDR2 reads FQNNGV. The CDR3 runs to 16 residues. The junction had 11 bases not matched to a gene; V was cut back by 1 base and J by 7 bases. Here the CDR3 DNA reads TGTGCCAGCAGCTTAGTTGGGACAGGTCGAGTTATTGGCTACACCTTC. Encoded protein: CASSLVGTGRVIGYTF.

This clone was recorded only once. In DNA, the CDR3 is TGCGCCATCGGACAGGGACACACTGAAGCTTTCTTT. Its protein product is CAIGQGHTEAFF. This chain links TRBV10-2 with TRBJ1-1; 8 bases match TRBD1. V lost 10 bases to trimming and J lost 3 bases; unmatched junction nucleotides: 4. CDR3 length: 12 residues. Per the germline V gene, CDR1 is WSHSY and CDR2 is SAAADI.

The chain carries TRBV7-8 and TRBJ1-2; D gene ambiguous. The germline V and J ends were trimmed by 2 bases and 4 bases, with 17 bases remaining between them. The CDR3 runs to 16 residues. CDR1 is SGHVS, CDR2 FQNEAQ, per germline. Written as DNA, the CDR3 is TGTGCCAGCAGCTTAAGGCGGGAAGAGGGCTCCTATGGCTACACCTTC. This gives the protein CASSLRREEGSYGYTF. Combining the CDR3 with reference TRBV7-8 and TRBJ1-2 gives the whole variable domain GAGVSQSPRYKVAKRGQDVALRCDPISGHVSLFWYQQALGQGPEFLTYFQNEAQLDKSGLPSDRFFAERPEGSVSTLKIQRTQQEDSAVYLCASSLRREEGSYGYTFGSGTRLTVV.

The CDR3 loop reads CASSSGFNYGYTF. CDR3 nucleotide sequence: TGTGCCAGCAGCTCCGGCTTTAACTATGGCTACACCTTC. The chain couples TRBV5-4 to TRBJ1-2, with D unclear. The germline gives CDR1 SGHNT, CDR2 YYREEE (reference sequence). Trimming left V 3 bases short and J 1 base short, with 7 bases between. The CDR3 is 13 amino acids.

The V and J genes are TRBV18 and TRBJ2-5; perhaps TRBD2 as D (5 bases). Trimming took 2 bases from V and 3 from J, leaving 10 bases between them. Germline V CDR1 and CDR2: KGHSH, LQKENI. This CDR3 has 14 amino acids. CDR3 sequence reads: CASSPDYREETQYF. In nucleotides, the CDR3 is TGTGCCAGCTCACCAGACTACAGAGAAGAGACCCAGTACTTC.

Only a few counts were recorded for this clone. The V call is TRBV7-2, the J call TRBJ1-1; tentative D call: TRBD1 (5 bases). Per germline, CDR1 SGHTA and CDR2 FQGNSA. Trimming pared 5 bases from V and 1 base from J, leaving 8 bases between. The CDR3 totals 13 residues. CDR3 residues: CASSMTANTEAFF. CDR3 DNA: TGTGCCAGCAGCATGACAGCGAACACTGAAGCTTTCTTT.

The chain links TRBV6-5 to TRBJ1-3; TRBD1 is a possible D gene (6 bases). This CDR3 has 14 residues. V was shortened by 8 bases and J by 0 bases, with 11 bases between the two germline ends. Per the germline V gene, CDR1 is MNHEY and CDR2 is SVGAGI. CDR3 bases: TGTGCCAGCGCAACAGGGTTCTCTGGAAACACCATATATTTT. Protein: CASATGFSGNTIYF.

The CDR3 sequence: CASSEFRTSDGKLFF. The CDR3 DNA is TGTGCCAGCAGTGAATTCAGGACCTCCGACGGAAAACTGTTTTTT. This chain joins TRBV25-1 and TRBJ1-4; no clear D gene. Germline loops: CDR1 MGHDK, CDR2 SYGVNS. This CDR3 region has 15 residues. The V end lost 1 base, the J end lost 10 bases, and 16 bases lay between the germline ends. Complete variable domain (other parts from reference TRBV25-1 and TRBJ1-4): EADIYQTPRYLVIGTGKKITLECSQTMGHDKMYWYQQDPGMELHLIHYSYGVNSTEKGDLSSESTVSRIRTEHFPLTLESARPSHTSQYLCASSEFRTSDGKLFFGSGTQLSVL.